This T cell receptor beta chain was identified in a study of shared clonotypes between healthy human individuals. Germline lookup yields CDR1 SGHNT and CDR2 YENEEA. CDR3 length: 16 amino acids. Trimming removed 1 base at V and 3 bases at J, with 15 bases between. Assay execution proceeded at the deep level. Per the authors' pipeline: ImmunoSEQ gave junction-only sequences without quality scores, so filtering differed. Measured with immunoSEQ multiplex PCR; TCRdb has only the in-frame clones, and not every one. From that table come the V and J calls and clone size; the DNA was used to work out D and trimming. The top ten clones hold around 0.35% of a sample with about 2.5 million clones, 85% to 95% of them seen once.

This clonotype originated in a young man in good health. Some clones in this sample may be carry-over from other donors' samples. The chain is built from TRBV11-3 and TRBJ1-2, with a weak D call TRBD1 (6 bases). The sample was naive CD4+ T cells from PBMCs. Subset of the sample: CD45RA+ positively selected. This CDR3 is CASSLGLQGVDYGYTF. The CDR3 coding sequence is TGTGCCAGCAGCTTAGGTTTACAGGGTGTTGACTATGGCTACACCTTC. The variable domain in full, completed from reference TRBV11-3 and TRBJ1-2, reads EAGVVQSPRYKIIEKKQPVAFWCNPISGHNTLYWYLQNLGQGPELLIRYENEEAVDDSQLPKDRFSAERLKGVDSTLKIQPAELGDSAVYLCASSLGLQGVDYGYTFGSGTRLTVV.